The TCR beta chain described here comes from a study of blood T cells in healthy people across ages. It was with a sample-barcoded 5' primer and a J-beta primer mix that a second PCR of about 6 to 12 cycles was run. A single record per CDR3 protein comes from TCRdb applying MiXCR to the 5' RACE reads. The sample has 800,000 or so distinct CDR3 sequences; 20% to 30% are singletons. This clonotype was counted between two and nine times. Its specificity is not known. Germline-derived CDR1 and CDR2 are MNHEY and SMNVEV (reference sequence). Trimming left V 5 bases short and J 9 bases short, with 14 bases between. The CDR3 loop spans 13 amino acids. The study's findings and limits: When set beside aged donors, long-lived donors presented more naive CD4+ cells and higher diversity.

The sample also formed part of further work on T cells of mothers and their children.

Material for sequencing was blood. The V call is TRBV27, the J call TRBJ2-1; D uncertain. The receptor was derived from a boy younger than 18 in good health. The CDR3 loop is CASSSLGNLEQFF. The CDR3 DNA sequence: TGTGCCAGCAGTAGCCTAGGTAATCTTGAGCAGTTCTTC.